The source of this T cell receptor (beta chain) is a study of cytomegalovirus exposure and HLA in healthy donors. Overall study results and limits: A likely sequencing artifact accounted for one observed cluster of highly shared sequence variants. It was shown in a later analysis that HLA-associated TCR beta chains were more clonally expanded than other, equally common chains.

PCR was performed using 60 Vbeta and 13 Jbeta primers. Repertoires were generated with immunoSEQ multiplex PCR, while TCRdb's copy carries only in-frame clones and drops some. The table includes about 100,000 clones, around 80% detected once. Trimming removed 0 bases from V and 10 bases from J, with 11 bases in between. CDR3 size: 13 residues. Germline assignment: CDR1 SGDLS and CDR2 YYNGEE. Comment on this clone: Its antigen is as yet unknown.

The sequence came from a woman aged 55-69 years in good health and CMV-seronegative. The J gene is TRBJ2-1, the V gene TRBV9; no reliable D call. The sequenced material came from PBMCs. The CDR3 region is CASSVDHQREQFF. The CDR3 bases are TGTGCCAGCAGCGTAGATCACCAGCGCGAGCAGTTCTTC.